This T cell receptor beta chain was identified in a study of T-cell memory formation after mild COVID-19. General study points: The main location of contracting CD4+ clones was CM and EM, and that of contracting CD8+ clones was EMRA.

TCRdb independently ran MiXCR on the 5' RACE reads; one entry per CDR3 protein. Of hundreds of thousands of distinct CDR3 sequences listed, about 23% were seen once; the top ten hold under 15%. The germline gives CDR1 KGHSH, CDR2 LQKENI. Deletions cut 2 bases from V and 1 base from J, with 10 bases between. The CDR3 loop spans 15 amino acids. About this clonotype: The antigen is unknown.

The chain couples TRBV18 to TRBJ2-3; D not certain. Sequenced: PBMCs or a T cell subset sorted from them (not recorded which). The sequence came from an adult woman who had mild COVID-19 (a few samples of this study predate the infection). Cell type and time point are not known. CDR3 sequence reads: CASSPEALGTDTQYF. CDR3 DNA: TGTGCCAGCTCACCAGAGGCTCTTGGCACAGATACGCAGTATTTT.